Shown below are 32 T cell receptor beta chains from a single sample sequenced in a study of blood T cells in healthy people across ages. Sample-barcoded 5' priming and a J-beta primer mix drove a second PCR of roughly 6 to 12 cycles. Via MiXCR, TCRdb re-called the 5' RACE reads, giving one row per CDR3 protein. The sample has about 680,000 distinct CDR3 sequences; 49% are singletons. The sequenced sample consisted of blood. All receptors come from a woman aged 60-75 years in good health.

This clonotype was seen once. The chain has TRBV7-2 and TRBJ2-1, with D perhaps assigned TRBD1 or TRBD2 (6 bases each). Trimming pared 1 base from V and 2 bases from J, leaving 12 bases between. This CDR3 is 16 amino acids long. Germline V gene data show CDR1 as SGHTA and CDR2 as FQGNSA. The CDR3 bases are TGTGCCAGCAGCTTAGTGGGGGGCGGTACCTACAATGAGCAGTTCTTC. Translated, it gives CASSLVGGGTYNEQFF.

The chain links TRBV6-6 to TRBJ1-5; the D is unclear. Deletions cut 4 bases from V and 2 bases from J, with 15 bases between. Germline assignment: CDR1 MNHNY and CDR2 SVGAGI (reference sequence). The CDR3 sequence is 16 residues long. CDR3 loop: CASSLGSSLGNQPQHF. The CDR3 DNA reads TGTGCCAGCAGTTTGGGCAGCTCCTTGGGCAATCAGCCCCAGCATTTT.

The V gene is TRBV28, the J gene TRBJ2-1; unclear D gene. Trimming took 3 bases from V and 6 from J, leaving 9 bases between them. The V gene's germline CDR1 is MDHEN and CDR2 SYDVKM. The CDR3 has 13 residues. CDR3 coding DNA: TGTGCCAGCAGTTTTATAGCCCCCAATGAGCAGTTCTTC. Amino acid sequence: CASSFIAPNEQFF.

The rearrangement links TRBV4-1 to TRBJ1-4, with 8 bases lining up with TRBD1. CDR1 and CDR2 (germline): MGHRA, YSYEKL. Germline trimming cut 7 bases from V and 7 bases from J; bases unmatched to any gene: 14. The CDR3 contains 16 residues. The CDR3 protein is CASNTRHRGMGEKLFF. Written as DNA, the CDR3 is TGCGCCAGCAACACCCGACACAGGGGGATGGGTGAAAAACTGTTTTTT.

This clonotype was observed many times. The chain has TRBV20-1 and TRBJ1-6; TRBD1 matches 9 bases. V shed 1 base, J shed 5 bases, and the junction held 3 bases outside the gene matches. The germline CDR1 and CDR2 sequences are DFQATT and SNEGSKA (reference sequence). This CDR3 comprises 15 residues. CDR3 DNA: TGCAGTGCTAGAGGGACAGGGGCCGATAATTCACCCCTCCACTTT. The encoded protein is CSARGTGADNSPLHF.

At least ten counts were recorded for this clonotype. The chain couples TRBV2 to TRBJ1-2; D is uncertain. Trimming left V 8 bases short and J 4 bases short, with 11 bases between. The CDR3 is made up of 12 amino acids. CDR1 is SNHLY and CDR2 is FYNNEI in the germline V gene. The CDR3 loop is CASGREPYGYTF. The CDR3 DNA reads as TGTGCCAGCGGCCGCGAACCCTATGGCTACACCTTC.

The gene calls are TRBV20-1 and TRBJ1-2; 8 bases align to TRBD1. This CDR3 contains 13 residues. The ends lost 4 bases at V and 8 bases at J; junction bases unmatched: 9. CDR1 DFQATT and CDR2 SNEGSKA come from the germline V gene (reference sequence). CDR3: CSATTRQGRGYTF. In DNA form, the CDR3 reads TGCAGTGCTACCACCCGACAGGGGAGAGGCTACACCTTC.

This chain uses TRBV6-6 with TRBJ1-2; 10 nucleotides agree with TRBD1. Germline CDR1 and CDR2: MNHNY and SVGAGI (reference sequence). V lost 5 bases and J lost 8; bases outside the gene matches: 8. This CDR3 has 14 amino acids. The CDR3 DNA is TGTGCCAGCAGTCACGGGACAGGGGAGCGGGGCTACACCTTC. The encoded protein is CASSHGTGERGYTF.

In its sample, this clonotype was seen a few times. V is TRBV29-1 and J is TRBJ2-2, with D possibly matching TRBD1 (6 bases). V shed 5 bases and J shed 5 bases, with 12 bases lying between them. CDR1 is SQVTM and CDR2 is ANQGSEA in the germline V gene. The CDR3 runs to 13 residues. CDR3 nucleotide sequence: TGCAGCGTTAAGACAGGAGTAACCGGGGAGCTGTTTTTT. This encodes CSVKTGVTGELFF.

The chain has TRBV5-1 and TRBJ1-1; D not resolved. V dropped 7 bases and J dropped 2 bases, with 12 bases sitting between them. Germline CDR1 reads SGHRS; CDR2 reads YFSETQ. The CDR3 is 13 amino acids. The CDR3 DNA sequence: TGCGCCAGCCGCCTGGGGATTAACACTGAAGCTTTCTTT. Translated: CASRLGINTEAFF.

In its sample, this clonotype was seen a few times. V gene TRBV28 combines with J gene TRBJ2-7, with 7 bases fitting TRBD1. There are 14 residues in the CDR3. V lost 2 bases to trimming and J lost 4 bases; unmatched junction nucleotides: 5. Germline V gene lookup returns CDR1 MDHEN and CDR2 SYDVKM. CDR3 amino acids: CASSLVGDSYEQYF. The CDR3 DNA sequence: TGTGCCAGCAGTTTAGTCGGGGACAGTTACGAGCAGTACTTC.

This clonotype was observed a few times. V and J are TRBV7-9 and TRBJ1-6; the D is unclear. In germline, CDR1 is SEHNR, CDR2 FQNEAQ (reference sequence). V lost 3 bases and J lost 8, with 5 bases in between. This CDR3 region has 12 residues. The DNA for the CDR3 is TGTGCCAGCAGCTTCGGGGATTCACCCCTCCACTTT. This translates into CASSFGDSPLHF.

This clonotype was seen a single time. This chain connects TRBV27 to TRBJ1-6; TRBD1 matches at 7 bases. The CDR3 runs to 15 residues. The trim removed 5 bases at V and 8 bases at J, leaving 9 bases unmatched. The V gene's germline CDR1 is MNHEY and CDR2 SMNVEV (reference sequence). CDR3 in DNA: TGTGCCAGCAGTCCTGCGGGACAGATGGATTCACCCCTCCACTTT. The encoded protein is CASSPAGQMDSPLHF.

This clonotype was counted at least ten times. This chain connects TRBV2 to TRBJ1-4; TRBD1 matches 7 bases. The germline V gene has CDR1 SNHLY and CDR2 FYNNEI. Germline trimming cut 7 bases from V and 2 bases from J; bases unmatched to any gene: 1. CDR3 size: 13 residues. CDR3 sequence reads: CASKGQTNEKLFF. In nucleotides, the CDR3 is TGTGCCAGCAAGGGACAGACTAATGAAAAACTGTTTTTT.

This clonotype was picked up a small number of times. This chain joins TRBV6-2 or TRBV6-3 and TRBJ2-5, with a weak D call TRBD2 (5 bases). The germline V and J ends were trimmed by 11 bases and 1 base, with 14 bases remaining between them. Germline CDR1 is MNHEY and CDR2 is SVGEGT. The length of the CDR3 is 13 residues. The CDR3 bases are TGTGCCGTCAGGAGGACTGCCCAAGAGACCCAGTACTTC. Its protein is CAVRRTAQETQYF.

On this clonotype itself: At one boundary the junction diverges from the germline segment, which might be a read error. The chain recombines TRBV28 with TRBJ2-1, with 7 bases aligning to TRBD2. Gene TRBJ2-7 matches the end of the DNA better, so the J call may be wrong. The CDR3 extends over 12 amino acids. The V gene's germline CDR1 is MDHEN and CDR2 SYDVKM. The CDR3 here is CGTGGGNNEQYF. In nucleotides, the CDR3 is TGCGGGACTGGCGGGGGTAACAATGAGCAGTACTTC.

This clonotype appeared a few times. The chain recombines TRBV5-5 with TRBJ2-6, with unresolved D. The germline V gene encodes CDR1 SGHKS and CDR2 YYEKEE (reference sequence). V lost 3 bases to trimming and J lost 3 bases, with 4 bases between them. This CDR3 contains 13 residues. The CDR3 nucleotides read TGTGCCAGCAGCTCACGTGGGGCCAACGTCCTGACTTTC. It translates to CASSSRGANVLTF.

This chain connects TRBV6-2 or TRBV6-3 to TRBJ2-4; TRBD2 matches 15 bases. The CDR3 spans 17 residues. V gave up 5 bases and J gave up 6 bases; unmatched junction bases: 8. Germline V gene data show CDR1 as MNHEY and CDR2 as SVGEGT. CDR3 coding DNA: TGTGCCAGCAGTCCCCTCGCGGGACTAGCGGGAGGAAACATTCAGTACTTC. Its protein product is CASSPLAGLAGGNIQYF.

This clonotype was detected only a few times. The rearrangement links TRBV20-1 to TRBJ2-3; D unclear. CDR3 length equals 14 residues. The V gene's germline CDR1 is DFQATT and CDR2 SNEGSKA (reference sequence). V was cut by 1 base and J by 2 bases, with 10 bases left in between. The CDR3 DNA sequence: TGCAGTGCTAGAGGGGGATCCTACACAGATACGCAGTATTTT. Protein: CSARGGSYTDTQYF.

This clonotype was seen more than once but under ten times. The chain has TRBV10-3 and TRBJ2-6; no clear D gene. Germline V CDR1 and CDR2: ENHRY, SYGVKD. CDR3 length: 15 residues. V was shortened by 0 bases and J by 0 bases, with 3 bases between the two germline ends. This CDR3 is CAISESTSGANVLTF. CDR3 DNA: TGTGCCATCAGTGAGTCCACCTCTGGGGCCAACGTCCTGACTTTC.

This clonotype has a handful of counts. The rearrangement joins TRBV12-3 or TRBV12-4 to TRBJ2-7; D might be TRBD2 (6 bases). This CDR3 has 15 amino acids. Trimming removed 6 bases at V and 2 bases at J, with 17 bases between. CDR3 sequence: CASSSRKRAAYEQYF. CDR3 DNA: TGTGCCAGCAGCTCCCGAAAGCGGGCTGCCTACGAGCAGTACTTC.

V and J are TRBV6-2 or TRBV6-3 and TRBJ2-7; TRBD2 aligns across 7 bases. The germline CDR1 and CDR2 sequences are MNHEY and SVGEGT. Trimming cost V 8 bases and J 4 bases; bases outside gene matches: 5. CDR3 size: 12 residues. CDR3 protein: CASGKGGYEQYF. CDR3 nucleotide sequence: TGTGCCAGCGGGAAGGGAGGGTACGAGCAGTACTTC.

The rearrangement links TRBV29-1 to TRBJ2-5; D is perhaps TRBD1 (7 bases). The length of the CDR3 is 13 residues. Germline values: CDR1 SQVTM, CDR2 ANQGSEA. The V end was cut by 5 bases, the J end by 4 bases, with 14 bases between. DNA for the CDR3: TGCAGCGTTTCGGGCAGGGGGGCAGAGACCCAGTACTTC. This encodes CSVSGRGAETQYF.

The rearrangement uses TRBV20-1 and TRBJ2-4; 12 bases match TRBD2. The DNA end favors TRBJ2-7, so the J call may be wrong. The V gene's germline CDR1 is DFQATT and CDR2 SNEGSKA (reference sequence). CDR3 length: 16 amino acids. The CDR3 here is CSGGLAGLRSIYEQYF. In nucleotides, the CDR3 is TGCAGTGGAGGACTAGCGGGACTAAGATCCATCTACGAGCAGTACTTC.

J is TRBJ2-1 and V is TRBV4-3; no clear D gene. The DNA end favors TRBJ2-7, so the J call may be wrong. The CDR3 covers 14 residues. Germline lookup yields CDR1 LGHNA and CDR2 YSLEER. The CDR3 is CASSQDPQVYEQYF. CDR3 in DNA: TGCGCCAGCAGCCAGGACCCTCAGGTGTACGAGCAGTACTTC.

The count of this clonotype is one. This chain joins TRBV15 and TRBJ1-2, with D possibly matching TRBD1 (5 bases). Germline CDR1 LNHNV, CDR2 YYDKDF (reference sequence). The ends were cut back, 4 bases at V and 5 bases at J, with 14 bases in the middle. The CDR3 has 14 residues. The DNA of the CDR3 is TGTGCCACCAGCATCCGGGCACAGGTGTATGGCTACACCTTC. Translation: CATSIRAQVYGYTF.

Of note for this clonotype: This may come from a read error, since a much larger clone is one base off. The rearrangement uses TRBV24-1 and TRBJ2-5; weak D call: TRBD1 (6 bases). This CDR3 has 14 residues. Germline V gives CDR1 KGHDR, CDR2 SFDVKD. Here the CDR3 DNA reads TGTGCCACCAGTGAGACCCAGGGGAAAGAGGCCCAGTACTTC. This gives the protein CATSETQGKEAQYF.

This rearrangement joins TRBV6-5 to TRBJ2-1; 8 nucleotides agree with TRBD2. The CDR3 totals 15 residues. V shed 5 bases and J 10 bases; nucleotides not matched to a gene: 13. Per germline, CDR1 MNHEY and CDR2 SVGAGI. CDR3 nucleotide sequence: TGTGCCAGCAGTCACCCCAGCGGGAGTGGCGGGGAGCAGTTCTTC. Its protein product is CASSHPSGSGGEQFF.

The chain employs TRBV20-1 and TRBJ2-7; tentative D call: TRBD1 (6 bases). The assigned J gene may be wrong: the sequence end matches TRBJ2-5 better. The CDR3 contains 15 residues. In germline, CDR1 is DFQATT, CDR2 SNEGSKA (reference sequence). This chain's CDR3 is CSAPRVGGREETQYF. CDR3 DNA sequence: TGCAGTGCCCCGCGGGTTGGGGGCCGGGAAGAGACCCAGTACTTC.

This rearrangement joins TRBV18 to TRBJ1-4; 8 bases are a match to TRBD1. Germline loops: CDR1 KGHSH, CDR2 LQKENI. The CDR3 totals 17 residues. The V gene end was trimmed by 3 bases and the J gene end by 6 bases; junction bases not matched to a gene: 12. The CDR3 sequence: CASSPLVDAGGDEKLFF. The CDR3 DNA sequence: TGTGCCAGCTCACCCCTAGTAGATGCAGGGGGCGATGAAAAACTGTTTTTT.

This clonotype occurred a few times. The chain is built from TRBV29-1 and TRBJ2-2, with D hard to call. Germline V gene lookup returns CDR1 SQVTM and CDR2 ANQGSEA. The V end was cut by 3 bases, the J end by 7 bases, with 3 bases between. The CDR3 is 10 amino acids. CDR3 amino acids: CSVENGELFF. The CDR3 nucleotides are TGCAGCGTTGAGAACGGGGAGCTGTTTTTT.

This clonotype was detected only a few times. The rearrangement links TRBV4-3 to TRBJ1-2; maybe TRBD1 (6 bases). Germline loops: CDR1 LGHNA, CDR2 YSLEER. This CDR3 comprises 13 residues. The V and J ends lost 4 bases and 3 bases respectively, with 9 bases between them. The CDR3, as DNA: TGCGCCAGCAGCCGACAGGTGGACTATGGCTACACCTTC. Translation gives CASSRQVDYGYTF.